These 20 T cell receptor beta chains originate from one sample sequenced in a study of T cell responses to AZD1222 COVID-19 vaccine. The assay was immunoSEQ multiplex PCR, and TCRdb's table has in-frame clones only and misses some. The sample holds about 120,000 clones, approximately 90% seen once. The sample consisted of peripheral blood, taken on day 0 of AZD1222 vaccination. These receptors all come from an adult in good health.

The chain couples TRBV6-5 to TRBJ1-1; D is perhaps TRBD1 (5 bases). V lost 7 bases and J lost 1, with 13 bases in between. CDR3 length: 14 amino acids. Per the germline V gene, CDR1 is MNHEY and CDR2 is SVGAGI. The CDR3 nucleotides are TGTGCCAGCACATCGCACACAGGGAACACTGAAGCTTTCTTT. Amino acid sequence: CASTSHTGNTEAFF.

This chain uses TRBV14 with TRBJ1-2; D unresolved. Germline V gives CDR1 SGHDN, CDR2 FVKESK. Trimming pared 4 bases from V and 8 bases from J, leaving 20 bases between. The CDR3 consists of 15 residues. CDR3 loop: CASSLLGTPGGGYTF. The DNA of the CDR3 is TGTGCCAGCAGCCTCCTAGGTACACCAGGCGGGGGCTACACCTTC.

The gene calls are TRBV4-3 and TRBJ1-2; maybe TRBD1 (5 bases). V lost 1 base and J lost 5, with 20 bases in between. This CDR3 spans 17 amino acids. Germline V CDR1 and CDR2: LGHNA, YSLEER. This CDR3 reads CASSQVAGAGTGYGYTF. CDR3 sequence (DNA): TGCGCCAGCAGCCAAGTCGCTGGGGCAGGGACGGGGTATGGCTACACCTTC.

The chain uses TRBV7-2 and TRBJ1-1, with D perhaps matching TRBD1 (6 bases). V was cut by 10 bases and J by 3 bases, with 24 bases left in between. The CDR3 runs to 16 residues. Per the germline V gene, CDR1 is SGHTA and CDR2 is FQGNSA. This chain's CDR3 is CAITGGRVAGHTEAFF. CDR3 in DNA: TGTGCCATCACGGGGGGCAGGGTGGCCGGGCACACTGAAGCTTTCTTT. The entire variable domain, with the rest obtained from reference TRBV7-2 and TRBJ1-1, is as follows: GAGVSQSPSNKVTEKGKDVELRCDPISGHTALYWYRQSLGQGLEFLIYFQGNSAPDKSGLPSDRFSAERTGGSVSTLTIQRTQQEDSAVYLCAITGGRVAGHTEAFFGQGTRLTVV.

The chain has TRBV7-9 and TRBJ2-1; 7 bases are shared with TRBD2. In germline, CDR1 is SEHNR, CDR2 FQNEAQ (reference sequence). This CDR3 comprises 16 residues. The junction had 9 bases not matched to a gene; V was cut back by 5 bases and J by 2 bases. DNA for the CDR3: TGTGCCAGCAGCCCTGCTAGGGGACTAACCTACAATGAGCAGTTCTTC. Its translation is CASSPARGLTYNEQFF.

This rearrangement joins TRBV6-6 to TRBJ2-3; D may match TRBD1 or TRBD2 (5 bases each). The CDR3 consists of 16 residues. Trimming took off 5 bases at V and 3 bases at J, with 18 bases between the two ends. The germline V gene has CDR1 MNHNY and CDR2 SVGAGI (reference sequence). In DNA, the CDR3 is TGTGCCAGCAGTCGAGGGACGCTCTCAATAACAGATACGCAGTATTTT. This gives the protein CASSRGTLSITDTQYF.

This clone was observed once. This chain uses TRBV6-5 with TRBJ1-2; maybe TRBD1 (5 bases). Between the trimmed V and J ends, which lost 11 bases and 4 bases, there was a span of 17 bases. The CDR3 runs to 13 residues. The germline gives CDR1 MNHEY, CDR2 SVGAGI. The CDR3 reads CAVGGGASYGYTF. The CDR3 bases are TGTGCCGTAGGCGGTGGGGCGAGCTATGGCTACACCTTC.

The chain couples TRBV19 to TRBJ1-4; 7 bases agree with TRBD1. With V trimmed by 5 bases and J by 2 bases, 11 bases remained unmatched. The CDR3 totals 17 residues. Germline CDR1 reads LNHDA; CDR2 reads SQIVND (reference sequence). The CDR3 nucleotides read TGTGCCAGTAGTCGTCCCAGGGGGATTGCCACTAATGAAAAACTGTTTTTT. This sequence encodes CASSRPRGIATNEKLFF.

The DNA of the CDR3 is TGTGCCAGTAGTATAAACCCAGGGACAGCCAATTCACCCCTCCACTTT. It translates to CASSINPGTANSPLHF. The J gene is TRBJ1-6, the V gene TRBV19, with 7 bases fitting TRBD1. The germline V gene encodes CDR1 LNHDA and CDR2 SQIVND (reference sequence). This CDR3 region has 16 residues. J lost 7 bases, V lost 2 bases, and 8 bases had no gene match.

J is TRBJ1-6 and V is TRBV19, with TRBD1 as a possible D gene (5 bases). The V and J ends lost 6 bases and 0 bases respectively, with 18 bases between them. Germline CDR1 LNHDA, CDR2 SQIVND (reference sequence). The CDR3 totals 18 residues. CDR3 bases: TGTGCCAGTAGACAGACAGTCAGAATAAGCTCCTATAATTCACCCCTCCACTTT. Translated: CASRQTVRISSYNSPLHF.

The genes are TRBV7-6 and TRBJ1-1; D gene unclear. CDR3 length equals 9 residues. The V gene lost 4 bases and the J gene lost 11 bases, with 5 bases spanning the gap. CDR1 is SGHVS, CDR2 FNYEAQ, per germline. The CDR3 spells CASSSSAFF. CDR3 nucleotides: TGTGCCAGCAGCTCTAGCGCTTTCTTT.

The chain links TRBV3-1 (or the pseudogene TRBV3-2) to TRBJ1-2, with D possibly matching TRBD1 (5 bases). CDR3 length: 14 residues. The germline V gene encodes CDR1 LGHDT and CDR2 YNNKEL (reference sequence). Trimming took off 4 bases at V and 4 bases at J, with 13 bases between the two ends. CDR3 region: CASSPTRGRYGYTF. Written as DNA, the CDR3 is TGTGCCAGCAGCCCTACAAGGGGACGCTATGGCTACACCTTC.

The chain uses TRBV5-1 and TRBJ2-2; the D gene could be TRBD1 or TRBD2 (5 bases each). CDR3 length: 15 amino acids. Trimming removed 4 bases from V and 3 bases from J, with 13 bases in between. The germline V gene encodes CDR1 SGHRS and CDR2 YFSETQ. The CDR3 bases are TGCGCCAGCAGCAGGGGCCCAGCGGACACCGGGGAGCTGTTTTTT. This sequence encodes CASSRGPADTGELFF.

This chain uses TRBV19 with TRBJ2-5, with D uncertain. The CDR3 contains 15 residues. Trimming left V 2 bases short and J 0 bases short, with 10 bases between. Germline CDR1 is LNHDA and CDR2 is SQIVND (reference sequence). The DNA of the CDR3 is TGTGCCAGTAGTATAACCTCTGGAAACCAAGAGACCCAGTACTTC. This translates into CASSITSGNQETQYF. Looking up the rest from reference TRBV19 and TRBJ2-5 gives the full variable domain: DGGITQSPKYLFRKEGQNVTLSCEQNLNHDAMYWYRQDPGQGLRLIYYSQIVNDFQKGDIAEGYSVSREKKESFPLTVTSAQKNPTAFYLCASSITSGNQETQYFGPGTRLLVL.

The V and J genes are TRBV5-6 and TRBJ1-5; 8 bases match TRBD1. CDR3 length equals 16 residues. Germline-derived CDR1 and CDR2 are SGHDT and YYEEEE. The V and J ends lost 4 bases and 0 bases, in that order; junction bases with no gene match: 6. CDR3 sequence reads: CASSHLGTGSNQPQHF. CDR3 nucleotide sequence: TGTGCCAGCAGCCACCTAGGGACAGGTAGCAATCAGCCCCAGCATTTT.

The chain links TRBV2 to TRBJ2-7, with 7 bases matching TRBD1. Germline values: CDR1 SNHLY, CDR2 FYNNEI. This CDR3 comprises 15 residues. V shed 6 bases, J shed 0 bases, and the junction held 8 bases outside the gene matches. As DNA, the CDR3 is TGTGCCAGCAGCGTTATGGGGACAGCCTCCTACGAGCAGTACTTC. It translates to CASSVMGTASYEQYF.

The V call is TRBV6-6, the J call TRBJ1-2; D is undetermined. Germline loops: CDR1 MNHNY, CDR2 SVGAGI (reference sequence). This CDR3 is built from 12 residues. V lost 6 bases and J lost 6, with 11 bases in between. CDR3 amino acids: CASSLEVDGYTF. CDR3 nucleotides: TGTGCCAGCAGCCTCGAAGTCGATGGCTACACCTTC.

This chain uses TRBV19 with TRBJ1-5; D is uncertain. The V gene lost 0 bases and the J gene lost 6 bases, with 6 bases spanning the gap. This CDR3 is 13 amino acids long. Germline loops: CDR1 LNHDA, CDR2 SQIVND (reference sequence). The CDR3 DNA follows: TGTGCCAGTAGTATAGATCCCCTTCAGCCCCAGCATTTT. Its translation is CASSIDPLQPQHF.

This chain uses TRBV7-2 with TRBJ1-5; D may be TRBD1 (6 bases). This CDR3 is built from 15 residues. Trimming shortened V by 3 bases and J by 2 bases, and 11 bases separated the two germline ends. Germline loops: CDR1 SGHTA, CDR2 FQGNSA. DNA of the CDR3: TGTGCCAGCAGCTTCAGGGGAGGCGGCAATCAGCCCCAGCATTTT. It translates to CASSFRGGGNQPQHF.

The chain joins TRBV19 to TRBJ1-5; D uncertain. The germline V and J ends were trimmed by 3 bases and 0 bases, with 12 bases remaining between them. There are 16 residues in the CDR3. CDR1 LNHDA and CDR2 SQIVND come from the germline V gene (reference sequence). This CDR3 is CASSIPRSYSNQPQHF. The CDR3 nucleotides read TGTGCCAGTAGTATCCCGCGTAGTTATAGCAATCAGCCCCAGCATTTT.